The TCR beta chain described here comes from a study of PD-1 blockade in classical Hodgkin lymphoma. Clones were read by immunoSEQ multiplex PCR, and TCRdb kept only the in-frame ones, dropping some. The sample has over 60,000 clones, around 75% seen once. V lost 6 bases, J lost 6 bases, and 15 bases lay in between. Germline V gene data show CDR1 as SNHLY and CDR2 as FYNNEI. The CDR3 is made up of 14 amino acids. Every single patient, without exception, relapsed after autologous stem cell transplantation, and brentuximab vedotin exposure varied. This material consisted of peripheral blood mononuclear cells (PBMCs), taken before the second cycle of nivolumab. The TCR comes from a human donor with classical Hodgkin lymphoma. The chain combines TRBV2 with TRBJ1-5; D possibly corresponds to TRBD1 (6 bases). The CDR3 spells CASSAGGRGQPQHF. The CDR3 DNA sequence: TGTGCCAGCAGCGCCGGGGGGCGAGGTCAGCCCCAGCATTTT.